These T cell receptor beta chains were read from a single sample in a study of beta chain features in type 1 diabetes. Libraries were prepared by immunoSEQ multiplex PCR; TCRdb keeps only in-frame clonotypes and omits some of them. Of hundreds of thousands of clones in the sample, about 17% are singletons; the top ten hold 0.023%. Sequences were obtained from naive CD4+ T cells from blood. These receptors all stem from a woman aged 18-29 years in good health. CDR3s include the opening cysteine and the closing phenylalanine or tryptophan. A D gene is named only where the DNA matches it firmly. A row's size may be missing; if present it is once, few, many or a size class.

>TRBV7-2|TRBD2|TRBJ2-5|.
TGTGCCAGCAGCGCCCGACTAGCTGCACAAGAGACCCAGTACTTC
CASSARLAAQETQYF
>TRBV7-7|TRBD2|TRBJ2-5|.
TGTGCTAGCAGCCCAGGACTAGCGGAAACGCGGGAGACCCAGTACTTC
CASSPGLAETRETQYF
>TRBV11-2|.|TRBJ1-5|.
TGTGCCAGCAGCTTAGATTTCAGTCAGCCCCAGCATTTT
CASSLDFSQPQHF
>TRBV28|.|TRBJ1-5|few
TGTGCCAGCAGTTCAAGACAGGTGGGCAATCAGCCCCAGCATTTT
CASSSRQVGNQPQHF
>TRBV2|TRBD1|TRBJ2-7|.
TGTGCCAGCAGTGAAGCGCGAGGGACAGGGAGATACGAGCAGTACTTC
CASSEARGTGRYEQYF
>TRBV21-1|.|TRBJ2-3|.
TGTGCCAGCAGCCCCCGCGGACAGAGCACAGATACGCAGTATTTT
CASSPRGQSTDTQYF
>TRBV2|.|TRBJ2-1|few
TGTGCCAGCAGTGAAGCCCTAGCGCGGAGCAGCGATGAGCAGTTCTTC
CASSEALARSSDEQFF
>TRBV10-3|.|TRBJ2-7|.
TGTGCCATCAGTGAGTCGAGCTACGAGCAGTACTTC
CAISESSYEQYF
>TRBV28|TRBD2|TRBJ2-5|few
TGTGCCAGCAGCCTTACCCGAAGACTAGCGGGAGGCAAGACCCAGTACTTC
CASSLTRRLAGGKTQYF
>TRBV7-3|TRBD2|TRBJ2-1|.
TGTGCCAGCAGCAAGGTAGCGGGAAACTACAATGAGCAGTTCTTC
CASSKVAGNYNEQFF
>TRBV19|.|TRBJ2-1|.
TGTGCCAGTAGTATGAGCGGTGATGAGCAGTTCTTC
CASSMSGDEQFF
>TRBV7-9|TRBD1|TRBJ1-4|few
TGTGCCAGCAGCTTCCGGGCAAAACAGGGGGAAAAACTGTTTTTT
CASSFRAKQGEKLFF
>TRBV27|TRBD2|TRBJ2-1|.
TGTGCCAGCAGTTTGGGCCGTACTAGCGGGAGAAGGCTATACAATGAGCAGTTCTTC
CASSLGRTSGRRLYNEQFF
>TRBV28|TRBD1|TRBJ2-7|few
TGTGCCAGCAGCCAGGGACAGGGGATAACCTACGAGCAGTACTTC
CASSQGQGITYEQYF
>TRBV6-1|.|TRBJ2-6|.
TGTGCCAGCATAAGTGGGGGTGGCAACGTCCTGACTTTC
CASISGGGNVLTF
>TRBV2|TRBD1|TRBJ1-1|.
TGTGCCAGCAGTGAAGGACAGGGGGCGGGAAACACTGAAGCTTTCTTT
CASSEGQGAGNTEAFF
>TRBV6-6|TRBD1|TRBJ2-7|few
TGTGCCAGCCGACAGGGTGCCTACGAGCAGTACTTC
CASRQGAYEQYF
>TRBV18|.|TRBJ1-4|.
TGTGCCAGCTCACCACAGGGACCGACAACTAATGAAAAACTGTTTTTT
CASSPQGPTTNEKLFF
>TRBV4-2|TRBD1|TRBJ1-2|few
TGTGCCAGCAGCCAACATGACAGGGCTTGGGGCTACACCTTC
CASSQHDRAWGYTF
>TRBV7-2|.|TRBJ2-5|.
TGTGCCAGCAGCCAAAGGGACGGGGAGTTAGAGACCCAGTACTTC
CASSQRDGELETQYF
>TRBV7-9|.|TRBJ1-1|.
TGTGCCAGCAGCTTAGGCGGCGTCAAGGGCACTGAAGCTTTCTTT
CASSLGGVKGTEAFF
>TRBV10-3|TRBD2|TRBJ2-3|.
TGTGCCATCAGTAGGAGACTAGCGGGAGGGGGGCCGAATACGCAGTATTTT
CAISRRLAGGGPNTQYF
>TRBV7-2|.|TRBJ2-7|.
TGTGCCAGCAGCTTACAACAGGCCAGGGGTGGCTACGAGCAGTACTTC
CASSLQQARGGYEQYF
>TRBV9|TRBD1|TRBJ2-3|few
TGTGCCAGCAGCGTCCGCAGGGGGTTCACAGATACGCAGTATTTT
CASSVRRGFTDTQYF
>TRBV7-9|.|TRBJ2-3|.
TGTGCCAGCAGCCCGGGAGCGGGCTCTCTCACAGATACGCAGTATTTT
CASSPGAGSLTDTQYF
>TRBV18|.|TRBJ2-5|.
TGTGCCAGCTCACCCTCGGGGACACTTCAAGAGACCCAGTACTTC
CASSPSGTLQETQYF